The rows below give T cell receptor beta chains drawn from one sample of a study of T cells after yellow fever vaccination. One entry per CDR3 protein results from TCRdb running MiXCR on the 5' RACE reads. The sample consists of hundreds of thousands of distinct CDR3 sequences, around an eighth of them appearing once. The sample here was PBMCs, taken on the day of the yellow fever booster vaccination. These receptors were collected from a man aged 25-40 years who received the YFV17D yellow fever vaccine. The CDR3 runs from the conserved cysteine through the conserved F or W. The D gene is left open where the match is weak. The size field is filled for only some rows; it gives once, few, many or a size class.

TRBV7-8	TRBJ2-5	TRBD2	many	CASSLDSRTSGRRETQYF	TGTGCCAGCAGCTTAGACTCCAGGACTAGCGGGAGACGCGAGACCCAGTACTTC
TRBV30	TRBJ2-1	-	few	CAWRLRILAGSPGNEQFF	TGTGCCTGGAGGCTGCGGATTTTGGCCGGGTCGCCGGGTAATGAGCAGTTCTTC
TRBV18	TRBJ2-1	-	-	CASSLRDGKNEQFF	TGTGCCAGCTCACTACGAGATGGCAAAAATGAGCAGTTCTTC
TRBV12-3/TRBV12-4	TRBJ1-2	-	few	CASSKTPAGTDYGYTF	TGTGCCAGCAGTAAAACACCGGCCGGGACGGACTATGGCTACACCTTC
TRBV20-1	TRBJ2-2	TRBD1	-	CSAPHRDRGRNTGELFF	TGCAGTGCTCCTCACCGGGACAGGGGGCGGAACACCGGGGAGCTGTTTTTT
TRBV20-1	TRBJ2-7	-	-	CCARDGAAGFSYEQYF	TGCTGTGCTAGAGATGGGGCGGCGGGGTTCTCCTACGAGCAGTACTTC
TRBV9	TRBJ2-1	TRBD1	few	CASSRQGVLSSYNEQFF	TGTGCCAGCAGCCGTCAGGGGGTCCTAAGCTCCTACAATGAGCAGTTCTTC
TRBV7-2	TRBJ2-1	-	few	CASSLRTASYNEQFF	TGTGCCAGCAGCTTAAGAACGGCCTCCTACAATGAGCAGTTCTTC
TRBV6-2/TRBV6-3	TRBJ2-3	TRBD2	once	CASSIPSGSPDTQYF	TGTGCCAGCAGTATTCCTAGCGGGAGTCCAGATACGCAGTATTTT
TRBV20-1	TRBJ2-1	-	once	CSVRPDWGPGYNEQFF	TGCAGTGTTCGGCCCGACTGGGGTCCGGGGTACAATGAGCAGTTCTTC
TRBV7-8	TRBJ2-3	-	-	CATTIGARGVKDTQYF	TGTGCCACCACTATCGGGGCGCGGGGTGTGAAGGATACGCAGTATTTT
TRBV14	TRBJ1-1	-	-	CASSHWTEKNTEAFF	TGTGCCAGCAGCCACTGGACAGAGAAGAACACTGAAGCTTTCTTT
TRBV20-1	TRBJ2-1	-	-	CSASSYGPSYNEQFF	TGCAGTGCTAGTTCGTATGGACCCTCCTACAATGAGCAGTTCTTC
TRBV11-2	TRBJ1-4	TRBD1	-	CASRRTTGTGDEKLFF	TGTGCCAGCAGACGTACTACCGGGACAGGGGATGAAAAACTGTTTTTT
TRBV30	TRBJ2-6	-	-	CAWKEGISGANVLTF	TGTGCCTGGAAGGAGGGGATCTCTGGGGCCAACGTCCTGACTTTC
TRBV6-5	TRBJ2-5	-	-	CASSWGVQETQYF	TGTGCCAGCAGTTGGGGGGTCCAAGAGACCCAGTACTTC
TRBV12-3/TRBV12-4	TRBJ1-5	-	many	CASSGSGSPNQPQHF	TGTGCCAGCAGTGGATCAGGAAGTCCGAATCAGCCCCAGCATTTT
TRBV20-1	TRBJ2-1	TRBD2	few	CSAEDRGDNEQFF	TGCAGTGCTGAGGATCGGGGGGACAATGAGCAGTTCTTC
TRBV19	TRBJ2-5	-	few	CASSMRLQGETQYF	TGTGCCAGTAGTATGCGCCTCCAGGGAGAGACCCAGTACTTC
TRBV18	TRBJ2-2	TRBD1	few	CASSPSGTASVELFF	TGTGCCAGCTCACCATCCGGGACAGCTTCAGTGGAGCTGTTTTTT
TRBV6-1	TRBJ2-1	-	many	CASSTGSPTSF	TGTGCCAGCAGCACAGGGTCCCCAACATCTTTC
TRBV6-1	TRBJ2-1	TRBD2	-	CASSHGLADYNEQFF	TGTGCCAGCAGCCACGGACTAGCGGACTACAATGAGCAGTTCTTC
TRBV7-9	TRBJ1-3	-	few	CASSFGGGLNTIYF	TGTGCCAGCAGCTTTGGGGGCGGCCTTAACACCATATATTTT
TRBV6-1	TRBJ2-1	TRBD2	-	CASRQGLADYNEQFF	TGTGCCAGCAGGCAGGGACTAGCGGATTACAATGAGCAGTTCTTC
TRBV9	TRBJ2-5	-	many	CASSSGLGKTSEETQYF	TGTGCCAGCAGCTCCGGGTTAGGAAAGACTTCCGAAGAGACCCAGTACTTC
TRBV5-1	TRBJ1-1	-	-	CASSLGGALNTEAFF	TGCGCCAGCAGCTTGGGTGGCGCTTTGAACACTGAAGCTTTCTTT
TRBV9	TRBJ2-1	TRBD2	-	CASSPAGGRFWLDEQFF	TGTGCCAGCAGCCCAGCCGGCGGGAGGTTCTGGTTGGATGAGCAGTTCTTC
TRBV6-1	TRBJ1-3	-	-	CASSESWAFSGNTIYF	TGTGCCAGCAGTGAATCGTGGGCCTTCTCTGGAAACACCATATATTTT
TRBV6-6	TRBJ2-3	-	many	CASSYTTDTQYF	TGTGCCAGCAGTTACACCACAGATACGCAGTATTTT
TRBV3-1	TRBJ2-5	-	few	CASSLWKFQETQYF	TGTGCCAGCAGCCTCTGGAAGTTTCAAGAGACCCAGTACTTC
TRBV11-2	TRBJ2-7	-	-	CASSLVSAHFGYEQYF	TGTGCCAGCAGCTTAGTTTCAGCGCACTTTGGCTACGAGCAGTACTTC
TRBV3-1	TRBJ2-7	-	-	CASSQFLPTGATRHWEQYF	TGTGCCAGCAGCCAATTTCTCCCAACCGGGGCCACGCGACACTGGGAGCAGTACTTC